A single sample gave rise to the 18 T cell receptor beta chains below, sequenced in a study of OX40 agonist ivuxolimab in advanced cancers. The table came from immunoSEQ multiplex PCR; TCRdb's copy has only in-frame clones and leaves some out. The sample carries roughly 68,000 clones, about 83% recorded once. Sample: CD4+ or CD8+ T cells sorted from blood, taken in a trial of the OX40 agonist ivuxolimab. Receptor source: an adult with an advanced solid tumor such as melanoma, head and neck, liver or kidney cancer.

This rearrangement joins TRBV5-5 to TRBJ1-4; no firm D call. Germline values: CDR1 SGHKS, CDR2 YYEKEE (reference sequence). The V end was cut by 0 bases, the J end by 5 bases, with 11 bases between. The CDR3 is made up of 15 amino acids. The CDR3 DNA is TGTGCCAGCAGCTTGGCCCGCCAGGCAAATGAAAAACTGTTTTTT. This gives the protein CASSLARQANEKLFF.

The chain couples TRBV5-1 to TRBJ1-3, with 7 bases fitting TRBD1. The CDR3 has 16 residues. The trim removed 4 bases at V and 4 bases at J, leaving 11 bases unmatched. The germline CDR1 and CDR2 sequences are SGHRS and YFSETQ. The CDR3 nucleotides read TGCGCCAGCAGCGTGGAAAACAGGGGAGCCGGAAACACCATATATTTT. Translating gives CASSVENRGAGNTIYF.

The chain uses TRBV5-6 and TRBJ1-3; D ambiguous. Germline loops: CDR1 SGHDT, CDR2 YYEEEE. The CDR3 covers 14 residues. Trimming stripped 2 bases from V and 0 bases from J, with 6 bases between. The CDR3 here is CASSFSDSGNTIYF. The CDR3 bases are TGTGCCAGCAGCTTCAGCGACTCTGGAAACACCATATATTTT.

This clone was seen just once. The chain has TRBV19 and TRBJ1-4; D might be TRBD1 (6 bases). V gave up 7 bases and J gave up 6 bases, with 15 bases separating them. The CDR3 length is 14 residues. The germline gives CDR1 LNHDA, CDR2 SQIVND (reference sequence). DNA for the CDR3: TGTGCCAGTAAGGACGGGGGCGCGGATGAAAAACTGTTTTTT. This codes for CASKDGGADEKLFF.

The J gene is TRBJ2-7, the V gene TRBV18, with 14 nucleotides matching TRBD2. Germline values: CDR1 KGHSH, CDR2 LQKENI. V trimming: 3 bases; J trimming: 1 base; junction bases outside the gene matches: 8. The length of the CDR3 is 18 residues. Here the CDR3 DNA reads TGTGCCAGCTCACCGCGGACTAGCGGGGGGCTATTATCCTACGAGCAGTACTTC. Translated, it gives CASSPRTSGGLLSYEQYF.

The V call is TRBV4-1, the J call TRBJ2-1; TRBD2 agrees at 12 bases. CDR1 MGHRA and CDR2 YSYEKL come from the germline V gene. This CDR3 comprises 16 residues. With 2 bases clipped from V and 5 bases from J, the junction kept 4 bases outside the gene matches. Here the CDR3 DNA reads TGCGCCAGCAGCCAACCCAGACTAGCGGGGGACAATGAGCAGTTCTTC. Translation gives CASSQPRLAGDNEQFF.

This sequence joins TRBV5-6 and TRBJ2-5, with D possibly matching TRBD1 (6 bases). Germline CDR1 is SGHDT and CDR2 is YYEEEE. The CDR3 length is 15 residues. V lost 1 base and J lost 5, with 15 bases in between. The CDR3 loop is CASSLYAGAGETQYF. CDR3 sequence (DNA): TGTGCCAGCAGCTTGTATGCAGGGGCCGGGGAGACCCAGTACTTC. The full variable domain, with the rest looked up from reference TRBV5-6 and TRBJ2-5, is DAGVTQSPTHLIKTRGQQVTLRCSPKSGHDTVSWYQQALGQGPQFIFQYYEEEERQRGNFPDRFSGHQFPNYSSELNVNALLLGDSALYLCASSLYAGAGETQYFGPGTRLLVL.

The CDR3 protein is CASSSLKGDRGAEQYF. The CDR3 DNA sequence: TGTGCCAGCAGCTCCCTAAAAGGGGACAGGGGAGCCGAGCAGTACTTC. The rearrangement joins TRBV11-2 to TRBJ2-7; TRBD1 matches at 10 bases. The CDR3 has 16 amino acids. J gave up 6 bases and V 4 bases, and 12 bases lay outside the gene matches. In germline, CDR1 is SGHAT, CDR2 FQNNGV.

The rearrangement uses TRBV10-3 and TRBJ1-1; D not certain. Germline V gene lookup returns CDR1 ENHRY and CDR2 SYGVKD. Between the trimmed V and J ends, which lost 4 bases and 7 bases, there was a span of 13 bases. This CDR3 contains 13 residues. CDR3 loop: CAISALGGFEAFF. For the CDR3, the DNA is TGTGCCATCAGTGCCCTAGGAGGTTTTGAAGCTTTCTTT.

V and J are TRBV19 and TRBJ1-1, with a possible D match to TRBD1 (6 bases). The CDR3 totals 16 residues. Trimming took 5 bases from V and 8 from J, leaving 24 bases between them. Germline V lookup: CDR1 LNHDA, CDR2 SQIVND (reference sequence). CDR3 DNA sequence: TGTGCCAGTAGTCCAAGGGGTGGGGGGCGAATATTAGAAGCTTTCTTT. As protein: CASSPRGGGRILEAFF.

V gene TRBV18 combines with J gene TRBJ2-1; 8 bases line up with TRBD2. V was pared by 2 bases and J by 9 bases, with 9 bases of the junction left unmatched. Germline assignment: CDR1 KGHSH and CDR2 LQKENI. The CDR3 spans 15 residues. The CDR3 here is CASSPRAGGTGEQFF. CDR3 coding DNA: TGTGCCAGCTCACCAAGGGCGGGGGGAACCGGTGAGCAGTTCTTC.

The V call is TRBV25-1, the J call TRBJ2-5; D is perhaps TRBD2 (7 bases). Germline V gene sequence: CDR1 MGHDK, CDR2 SYGVNS. Trimming shortened V by 6 bases and J by 7 bases, and 18 bases separated the two germline ends. CDR3 length: 14 amino acids. CDR3 in amino acids: CASSLRGGRPTQYF. The CDR3 DNA is TGTGCCAGCAGCCTAAGGGGGGGGCGACCGACCCAGTACTTC. Filled out from reference TRBV25-1 and TRBJ2-5, the complete variable domain reads EADIYQTPRYLVIGTGKKITLECSQTMGHDKMYWYQQDPGMELHLIHYSYGVNSTEKGDLSSESTVSRIRTEHFPLTLESARPSHTSQYLCASSLRGGRPTQYFGPGTRLLVL.

The chain combines TRBV5-1 with TRBJ1-1; D call uncertain. CDR1 is SGHRS and CDR2 is YFSETQ in the germline V gene. V was trimmed by 1 base and J by 2 bases, leaving 9 bases between them. This CDR3 contains 14 residues. The CDR3 loop reads CASSLSSANTEAFF. CDR3 sequence (DNA): TGCGCCAGCAGCTTGAGCAGCGCTAACACTGAAGCTTTCTTT.

V and J are TRBV7-9 and TRBJ2-7, with D maybe TRBD1 (5 bases). V was clipped by 6 bases and J by 2 bases, with 17 bases between them. Looked up from germline, CDR1 is SEHNR and CDR2 is FQNEAQ (reference sequence). There are 15 residues in the CDR3. This chain's CDR3 is CASSSRLDTPYEQYF. CDR3 bases: TGTGCCAGCAGTTCTCGACTGGACACGCCCTACGAGCAGTACTTC.

The chain recombines TRBV14 with TRBJ1-6; D is possibly TRBD1 (6 bases). The length of the CDR3 is 15 residues. The V gene's germline CDR1 is SGHDN and CDR2 FVKESK. The V end was cut by 0 bases, the J end by 5 bases, with 8 bases between. This chain's CDR3 is CASSQDQGNNSPLHF. The CDR3 region has the DNA TGTGCCAGCAGCCAAGATCAGGGGAATAATTCACCCCTCCACTTT.

The chain couples TRBV6-5 to TRBJ2-7, with TRBD1 matching over 8 bases. Germline-derived CDR1 and CDR2 are MNHEY and SVGAGI. Trimming at V came to 3 bases and at J to 6 bases, leaving 7 bases not matched to a gene. The CDR3 length is 14 residues. The CDR3 bases are TGTGCCAGCAGTTATGATCCAGGGGGCGGCGAGCAGTACTTC. It specifies CASSYDPGGGEQYF.

The sample holds one count of this clone. The V call is TRBV6-6, the J call TRBJ1-4, with D tentatively TRBD1 (6 bases). The CDR3 runs 13 residues. V was clipped by 6 bases and J by 4 bases, with 9 bases between them. Per germline, CDR1 MNHNY and CDR2 SVGAGI (reference sequence). In nucleotides, the CDR3 is TGTGCCAGCAGCCAGGGGTATAATGAAAAACTGTTTTTT. It translates to CASSQGYNEKLFF.

The chain recombines TRBV19 with TRBJ1-3; D is ambiguous. Germline V gives CDR1 LNHDA, CDR2 SQIVND (reference sequence). This CDR3 has 15 residues. Trimming removed 4 bases from V and 0 bases from J, with 10 bases in between. The CDR3 here is CASSTTLGSGNTIYF. The CDR3 nucleotides read TGTGCCAGTAGTACTACACTGGGCTCTGGAAACACCATATATTTT.